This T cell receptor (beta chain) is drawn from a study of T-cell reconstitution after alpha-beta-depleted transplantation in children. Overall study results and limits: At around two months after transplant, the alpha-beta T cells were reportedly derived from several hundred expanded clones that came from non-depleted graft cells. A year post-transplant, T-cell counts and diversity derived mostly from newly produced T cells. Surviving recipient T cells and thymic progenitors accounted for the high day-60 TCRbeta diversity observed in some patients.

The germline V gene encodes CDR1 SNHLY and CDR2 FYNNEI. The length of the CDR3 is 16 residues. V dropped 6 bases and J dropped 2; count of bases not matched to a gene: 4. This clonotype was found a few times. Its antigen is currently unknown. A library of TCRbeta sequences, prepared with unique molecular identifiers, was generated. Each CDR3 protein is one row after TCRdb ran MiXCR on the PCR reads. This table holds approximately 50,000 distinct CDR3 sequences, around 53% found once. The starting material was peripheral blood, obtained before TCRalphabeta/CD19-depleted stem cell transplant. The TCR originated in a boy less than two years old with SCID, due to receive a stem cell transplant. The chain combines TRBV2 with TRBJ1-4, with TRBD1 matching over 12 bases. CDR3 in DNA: TGTGCCAGCAGGGGGACAGGGGGCATGACTAATGAAAAACTGTTTTTT. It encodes CASRGTGGMTNEKLFF.